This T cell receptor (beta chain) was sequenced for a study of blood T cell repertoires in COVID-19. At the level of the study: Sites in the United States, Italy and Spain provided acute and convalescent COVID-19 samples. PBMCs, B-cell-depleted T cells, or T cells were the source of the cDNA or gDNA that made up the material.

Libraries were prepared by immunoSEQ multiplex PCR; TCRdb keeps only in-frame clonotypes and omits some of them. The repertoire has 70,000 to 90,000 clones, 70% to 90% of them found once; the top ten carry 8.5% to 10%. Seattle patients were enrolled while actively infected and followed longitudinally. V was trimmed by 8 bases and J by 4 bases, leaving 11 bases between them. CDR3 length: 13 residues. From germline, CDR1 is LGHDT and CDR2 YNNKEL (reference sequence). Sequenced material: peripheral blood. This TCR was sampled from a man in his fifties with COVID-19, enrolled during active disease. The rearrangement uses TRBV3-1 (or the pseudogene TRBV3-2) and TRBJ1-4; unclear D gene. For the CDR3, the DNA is TGTGCCAGCGGGTCCCGGGTTAATGAAAAACTGTTTTTT. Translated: CASGSRVNEKLFF.